Sequencing of this TCR beta chain was carried out in a study of identifying expanded T cells in peripheral blood. Germline V gene sequence: CDR1 KGHSH, CDR2 LQKENI. This CDR3 has 14 amino acids. Trimming pared 3 bases from V and 5 bases from J, leaving 13 bases between. Findings of the study overall: Across healthy donors, higher total template counts meant significantly greater approximately two-week count variance.

No infections or other immune events were documented during collection. Only in-frame clones appear in the TCRdb table, and some are missing; sequencing was by immunoSEQ multiplex PCR. The table has 90,000 to 110,000 clones, around 90% seen once. As concerns this clone: The antigen is undetermined.

The V call is TRBV18, the J call TRBJ2-5; no firm D call. The specimen was blood. This sequence originates from a person between 18 and 75 years old in good health. For the CDR3, the DNA is TGTGCCAGCTCACCGCCTGGGGTGCAGGAGACCCAGTACTTC. Its translation is CASSPPGVQETQYF.